These T cell receptor beta chains were read from a single sample in a study of multiple sclerosis patients with progressive multifocal leukoencephalopathy. Measured with immunoSEQ multiplex PCR; TCRdb has only the in-frame clones, and not every one. The sample lists more than 30,000 clones; about 87% were seen once. This specimen was PBMCs, taken from a patient treated with natalizumab. The receptors here all came from a woman aged 40 to 50 with progressive multifocal leukoencephalopathy. The CDR3 runs from the conserved cysteine through the conserved F or W. The D gene is left open where the match is weak. A clone size is listed for some rows: how often the clone was seen (once, few, many), or a class if it is expanded.

clone_size: NA
d_call: NA
j_call: TRBJ1-2
v_call: TRBV5-1
cdr3_aa: CASSLAQGAYGYTF
cdr3_nt: TGCGCCAGCAGCTTGGCACAGGGCGCCTATGGCTACACCTTC

clone_size: few
d_call: TRBD1
j_call: TRBJ1-5
v_call: TRBV27
cdr3_aa: CASSPGTGVEQPQHF
cdr3_nt: TGTGCCAGCAGTCCCGGGACAGGGGTGGAACAGCCCCAGCATTTT

clone_size: NA
d_call: TRBD2
j_call: TRBJ2-7
v_call: TRBV5-1
cdr3_aa: CASSLMSGSSYEQYF
cdr3_nt: TGCGCCAGCAGCTTGATGAGCGGGAGCTCCTACGAGCAGTACTTC

clone_size: NA
d_call: NA
j_call: TRBJ2-2
v_call: TRBV27
cdr3_aa: CASSPAGQFIRELFF
cdr3_nt: TGTGCCAGCAGTCCGGCGGGACAGTTTATTCGGGAGCTGTTTTTT

clone_size: once
d_call: NA
j_call: TRBJ2-7
v_call: TRBV28
cdr3_aa: CASSLRLGLETYEQYF
cdr3_nt: TGTGCCAGCAGTTTGCGCTTGGGTCTTGAGACCTACGAGCAGTACTTC

clone_size: NA
d_call: TRBD2
j_call: TRBJ2-1
v_call: TRBV28
cdr3_aa: CASNVGGRVYNEQFF
cdr3_nt: TGTGCCAGCAACGTTGGCGGGAGGGTCTACAATGAGCAGTTCTTC

clone_size: NA
d_call: NA
j_call: TRBJ2-6
v_call: TRBV7-9
cdr3_aa: CASSLLGSGANVLTF
cdr3_nt: TGTGCCAGCAGCTTATTGGGCTCTGGGGCCAACGTCCTGACTTTC

clone_size: NA
d_call: NA
j_call: TRBJ1-2
v_call: TRBV18
cdr3_aa: CASSLEVPGYTF
cdr3_nt: TGTGCCAGCTCACTGGAAGTTCCGGGCTACACCTTC

clone_size: NA
d_call: TRBD1
j_call: TRBJ2-5
v_call: TRBV5-8
cdr3_aa: CASSATSWDSEETQYF
cdr3_nt: TGTGCCAGCAGCGCAACGAGCTGGGACAGCGAAGAGACCCAGTACTTC

clone_size: NA
d_call: NA
j_call: TRBJ2-1
v_call: TRBV6-5
cdr3_aa: CASRSGTVTYNEQFF
cdr3_nt: TGTGCCAGCAGATCCGGGACGGTAACCTACAATGAGCAGTTCTTC

clone_size: NA
d_call: NA
j_call: TRBJ1-5
v_call: TRBV7-2
cdr3_aa: CASSLKVGQPQHF
cdr3_nt: TGTGCCAGCAGCCTAAAGGTCGGTCAGCCCCAGCATTTT

clone_size: NA
d_call: NA
j_call: TRBJ2-3
v_call: TRBV28
cdr3_aa: CASRVFDPTDTQYF
cdr3_nt: TGTGCCAGCAGAGTATTCGATCCCACAGATACGCAGTATTTT

clone_size: NA
d_call: NA
j_call: TRBJ1-2
v_call: TRBV6-1
cdr3_aa: CASSYTFSYGYTF
cdr3_nt: TGTGCCAGCAGCTATACATTCTCCTATGGCTACACCTTC

clone_size: NA
d_call: TRBD1
j_call: TRBJ2-2
v_call: TRBV29-1
cdr3_aa: CSATGQGAFGELFF
cdr3_nt: TGCAGCGCTACGGGACAGGGGGCGTTCGGGGAGCTGTTTTTT